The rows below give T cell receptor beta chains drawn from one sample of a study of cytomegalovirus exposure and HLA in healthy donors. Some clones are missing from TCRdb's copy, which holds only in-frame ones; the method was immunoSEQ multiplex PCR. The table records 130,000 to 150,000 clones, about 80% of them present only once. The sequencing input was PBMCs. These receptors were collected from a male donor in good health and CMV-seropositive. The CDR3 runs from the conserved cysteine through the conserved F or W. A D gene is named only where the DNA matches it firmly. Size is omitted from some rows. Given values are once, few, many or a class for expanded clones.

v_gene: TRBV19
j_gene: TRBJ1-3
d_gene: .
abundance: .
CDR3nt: TGTGCCAGTAGCCCCGTTGGCCTCGGGAACACCATATATTTT
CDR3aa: CASSPVGLGNTIYF

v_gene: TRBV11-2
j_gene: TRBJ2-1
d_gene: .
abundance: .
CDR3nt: TGTGCCAGCAGCTTAGATCAGGGCAGGGGGGTTTATGAGCAGTTCTTC
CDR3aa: CASSLDQGRGVYEQFF

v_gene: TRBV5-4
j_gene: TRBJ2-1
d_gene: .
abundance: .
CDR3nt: TGTGCCAGCAGCTTGGCTAGCACCTACAATGAGCAGTTCTTC
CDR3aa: CASSLASTYNEQFF

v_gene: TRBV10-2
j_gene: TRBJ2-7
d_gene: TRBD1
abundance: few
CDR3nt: TGCGCCAGCAGTGTCGGGACAGGAACCTACGAGCAGTACTTC
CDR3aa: CASSVGTGTYEQYF

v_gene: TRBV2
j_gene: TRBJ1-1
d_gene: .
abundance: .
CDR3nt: TGTGCCAGCAGTGAAAGGGGGACTGAAGCTTTCTTT
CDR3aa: CASSERGTEAFF

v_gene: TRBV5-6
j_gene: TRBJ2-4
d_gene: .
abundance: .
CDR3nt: TGTGCCAGCAGCTTCCAGGTCTCGAGTGACATTCAGTACTTC
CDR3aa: CASSFQVSSDIQYF

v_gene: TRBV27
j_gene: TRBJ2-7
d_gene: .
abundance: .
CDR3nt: TGTGCCAGCAGTTTAATGGCGGGTAGCTCCTACGAGCAGTACTTC
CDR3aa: CASSLMAGSSYEQYF

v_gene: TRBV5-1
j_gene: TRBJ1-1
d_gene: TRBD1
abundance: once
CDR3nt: TGCGCCAGCAGCCCCCAGGGGGGTGAAGCTTTCTTT
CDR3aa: CASSPQGGEAFF

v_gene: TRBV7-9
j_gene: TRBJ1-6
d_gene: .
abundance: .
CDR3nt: TGTGCCAGCACCCTCTTCGAGGATTCACCCCTCCACTTT
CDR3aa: CASTLFEDSPLHF

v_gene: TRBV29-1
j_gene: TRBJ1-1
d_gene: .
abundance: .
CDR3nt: TGCAGCGTGCAAGTGAGTGGCACTGAAGCTTTCTTT
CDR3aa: CSVQVSGTEAFF

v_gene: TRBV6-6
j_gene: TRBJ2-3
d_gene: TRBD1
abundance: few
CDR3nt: TGTGCCAGCAGTTCTCCCACAGGGGGACGGGATACGCAGTATTTT
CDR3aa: CASSSPTGGRDTQYF

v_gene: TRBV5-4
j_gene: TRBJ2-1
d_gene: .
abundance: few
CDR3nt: TGTGCCAGCACCCGACAGTTCGGAAGCTCCTACAATGAGCAGTTCTTC
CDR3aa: CASTRQFGSSYNEQFF

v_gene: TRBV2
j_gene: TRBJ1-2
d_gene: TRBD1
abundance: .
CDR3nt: TGTGCCAGCACTACCAGGACAGGGTCTCGGTATGGCTACACCTTC
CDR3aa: CASTTRTGSRYGYTF

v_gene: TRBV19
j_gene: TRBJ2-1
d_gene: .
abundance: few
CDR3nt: TGTGCCAGTAGTACTTGGAGTGAGCAGTTCTTC
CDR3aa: CASSTWSEQFF

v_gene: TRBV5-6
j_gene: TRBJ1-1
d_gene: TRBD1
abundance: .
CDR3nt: TGTGCCAGCAGCTGGACAGGCAAGGGCACTGAAGCTTTCTTT
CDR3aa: CASSWTGKGTEAFF

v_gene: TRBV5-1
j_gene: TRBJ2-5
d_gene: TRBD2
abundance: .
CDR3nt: TGCGCCAGCAGCTTTAGCGGGTCCTCCCCGGGAGAGACCCAGTACTTC
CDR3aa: CASSFSGSSPGETQYF

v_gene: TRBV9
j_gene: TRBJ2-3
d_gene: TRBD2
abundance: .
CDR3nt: TGTGCCAGCAGCGTAGCGGGGGGTAGCACAGATACGCAGTATTTT
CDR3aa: CASSVAGGSTDTQYF

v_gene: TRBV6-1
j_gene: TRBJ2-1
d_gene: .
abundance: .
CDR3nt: TGTGCCAGCAGTGAACCCACAGATTACAATGAGCAGTTCTTC
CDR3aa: CASSEPTDYNEQFF

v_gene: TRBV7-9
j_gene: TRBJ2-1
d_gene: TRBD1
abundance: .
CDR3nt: TGTGCCAGGCCCACAGGGGGCTGGTGGGAGCAGTTCTTC
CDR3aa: CARPTGGWWEQFF

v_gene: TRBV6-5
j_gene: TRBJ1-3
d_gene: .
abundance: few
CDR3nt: TGTGCCAGCAGTTGGGCCTCAATCTCGATCGGAAACACCATATATTTT
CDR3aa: CASSWASISIGNTIYF

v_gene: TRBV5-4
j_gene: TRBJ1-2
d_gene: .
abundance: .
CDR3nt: TGTGCCAGCAGCTTGGGGGGACTGAACTATGGCTACACCTTC
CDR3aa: CASSLGGLNYGYTF

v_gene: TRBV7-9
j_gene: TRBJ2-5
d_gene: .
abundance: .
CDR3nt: TGTGCCAGCAGCTGGACAGAAGAGACCCAGTACTTC
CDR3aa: CASSWTEETQYF

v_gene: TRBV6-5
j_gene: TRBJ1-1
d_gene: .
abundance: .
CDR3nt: TGTGCCAGCAGTTACTCGAGCCAGGGAGGGACTGAAGCTTTCTTT
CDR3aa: CASSYSSQGGTEAFF

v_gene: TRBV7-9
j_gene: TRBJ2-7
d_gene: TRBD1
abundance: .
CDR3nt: TGTTCCAGCAGCCAAAGGGGACAGCGATTTTCCTACGAGCAGTACTTC
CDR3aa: CSSSQRGQRFSYEQYF

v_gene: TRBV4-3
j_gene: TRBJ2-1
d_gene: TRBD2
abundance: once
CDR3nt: TGCGCCAGCAGCCAAGTTCTAGCGGGTGGGGACAATGAGCAGTTCTTC
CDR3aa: CASSQVLAGGDNEQFF

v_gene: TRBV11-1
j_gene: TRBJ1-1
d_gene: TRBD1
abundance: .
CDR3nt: TGTGCCAGCAGCTTCGCAGGGGGTGTGGCTTTCTTT
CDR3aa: CASSFAGGVAFF

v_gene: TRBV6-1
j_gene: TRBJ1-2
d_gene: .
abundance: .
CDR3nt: TGTGCCAGCACCCCCCTCGGGGGGTTGGACTACACCTTC
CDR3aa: CASTPLGGLDYTF

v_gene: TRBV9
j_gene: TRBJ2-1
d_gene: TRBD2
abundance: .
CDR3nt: TGTGCCAGCAGCGGGACTAGCGGGAGGGCTTCCTACAATGAGCAGTTCTTC
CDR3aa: CASSGTSGRASYNEQFF

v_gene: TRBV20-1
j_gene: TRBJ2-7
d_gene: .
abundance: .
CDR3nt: TGCAGTGCCCAACTAGTCTACGAGCAGTACTTC
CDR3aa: CSAQLVYEQYF

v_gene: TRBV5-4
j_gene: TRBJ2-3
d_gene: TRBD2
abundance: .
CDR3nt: TGTGCCAGCAGCTTGGGTGGCGGGGGGGCCTTAGATACGCAGTATTTT
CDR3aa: CASSLGGGGALDTQYF

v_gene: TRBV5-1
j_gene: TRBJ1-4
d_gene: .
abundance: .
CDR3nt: TGCGCCAGCAGCTTTTTTAGTATTCAGGGGGAAAAACTGTTTTTT
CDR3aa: CASSFFSIQGEKLFF

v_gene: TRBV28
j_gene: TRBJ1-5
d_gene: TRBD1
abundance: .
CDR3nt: TGTGCCAGCAGTTTATCGACAGGGAGGCGCAGCAATCAGCCCCAGCATTTT
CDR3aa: CASSLSTGRRSNQPQHF

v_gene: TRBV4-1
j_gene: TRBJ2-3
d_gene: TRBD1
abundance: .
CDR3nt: TGCGCCAGCAGCCAAACCGGGACAGGTCACACAGATACGCAGTATTTT
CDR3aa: CASSQTGTGHTDTQYF

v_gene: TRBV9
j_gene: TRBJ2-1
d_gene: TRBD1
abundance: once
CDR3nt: TGTGCCAGCAGCGTAGCGGGACAGGGGGTTGAGCAGTTCTTC
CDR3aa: CASSVAGQGVEQFF

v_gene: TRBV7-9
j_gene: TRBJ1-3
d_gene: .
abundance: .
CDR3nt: TGTGCCAGCAGACCCGGGGGTGACACCATATATTTT
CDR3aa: CASRPGGDTIYF

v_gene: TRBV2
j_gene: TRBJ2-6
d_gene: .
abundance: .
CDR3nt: TGTGCCAGCAGTGAAAGGAGGGGGGCCAACGTCCTGACTTTC
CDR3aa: CASSERRGANVLTF

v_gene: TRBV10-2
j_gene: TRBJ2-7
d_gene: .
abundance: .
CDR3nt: TGCGCCAGCAGTGGCGGAAACAGGGCGGTCTCCTACGAGCAGTACTTC
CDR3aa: CASSGGNRAVSYEQYF

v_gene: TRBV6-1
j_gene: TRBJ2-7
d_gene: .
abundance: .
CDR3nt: TGTGCCAGCAGTGTCAGGGACGAGCAGTACTTC
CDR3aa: CASSVRDEQYF

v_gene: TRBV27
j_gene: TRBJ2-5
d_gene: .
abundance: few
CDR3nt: TGTGCCAGCAGTGATAGCCAAGAGACCCAGTACTTC
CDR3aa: CASSDSQETQYF

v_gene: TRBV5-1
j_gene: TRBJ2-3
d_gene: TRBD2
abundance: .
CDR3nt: TGCGCCAGCAGCTTGACTAGCGGGATTATAGATACGCAGTATTTT
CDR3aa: CASSLTSGIIDTQYF

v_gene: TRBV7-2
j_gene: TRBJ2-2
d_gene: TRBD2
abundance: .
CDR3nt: TGTGCCAGCAGCCTATTATCGCGGGAGGGCACCGGGGAGCTGTTTTTT
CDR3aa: CASSLLSREGTGELFF

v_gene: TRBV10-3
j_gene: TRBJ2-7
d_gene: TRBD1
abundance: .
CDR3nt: TGTGCCATCAGTGACACCGGGACAGGGGGCAACGAGCAGTACTTC
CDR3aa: CAISDTGTGGNEQYF